Listed below are T cell receptor beta chains from one sample, sequenced in a study of T cell changes during pregnancy in multiple sclerosis. Sequenced by immunoSEQ multiplex PCR; TCRdb stores in-frame clones only, minus some. The profile shows roughly 23,000 clones, around 86% of them singletons. Specimen: CD4+ T cells from peripheral blood mononuclear cells, collected in the second trimester of pregnancy. Receptors were obtained from a female donor in good health, enrolled as a control in a pregnancy study. The CDR3 runs from the conserved cysteine through the conserved F or W. A D gene is named only where the DNA matches it firmly. Only part of the rows carry a size: once, few, many, or a class if the clone is expanded.

J: TRBJ2-2
size: .
V: TRBV25-1
D: TRBD2
DNA: TGTGCCAGCCATTCAACTAGCGGACCGAACACCGGGGAGCTGTTTTTT
CDR3: CASHSTSGPNTGELFF

J: TRBJ2-7
size: .
V: TRBV5-6
D: .
DNA: TGTGCCAGCAGCTTGGTCCAGGGCTACGAGCAGTACTTC
CDR3: CASSLVQGYEQYF

J: TRBJ1-2
size: .
V: TRBV6-5
D: TRBD1
DNA: TGTGCCAGCAGTACGGACAGGATTAACTATGGCTACACCTTC
CDR3: CASSTDRINYGYTF

J: TRBJ2-2
size: few
V: TRBV5-1
D: TRBD2
DNA: TGCGCCAGCAGTCGACTAGCGGTGAACACCGGGGAGCTGTTTTTT
CDR3: CASSRLAVNTGELFF

J: TRBJ2-2
size: .
V: TRBV2
D: TRBD2
DNA: TGTGCCAGCAGTGGGGTCGGGACTATCGGGGAGCTGTTTTTT
CDR3: CASSGVGTIGELFF

J: TRBJ1-5
size: .
V: TRBV6-1
D: .
DNA: TGTGCCAGCTCTCCTAGCAATCAGCCCCAGCATTTT
CDR3: CASSPSNQPQHF

J: TRBJ2-1
size: once
V: TRBV7-8
D: .
DNA: TGTGCCAGCAGCTTAGATAAGTTCTTC
CDR3: CASSLDKFF

J: TRBJ2-5
size: .
V: TRBV7-7
D: TRBD2
DNA: TGTGCCAGCAGCTTAGGGTCGGGGGGAATGGAGACCCAGTACTTC
CDR3: CASSLGSGGMETQYF

J: TRBJ1-1
size: .
V: TRBV7-2
D: .
DNA: TGTGCCAGCACGAAGGAGGGACTGCTAGGAGCGGAAGCTTTCTTT
CDR3: CASTKEGLLGAEAFF

J: TRBJ2-7
size: .
V: TRBV10-2
D: TRBD2
DNA: TGCGCCAGCAGTGAGTCGCGGACTAGCGTCTCCTACGAGCAGTACTTC
CDR3: CASSESRTSVSYEQYF

J: TRBJ1-4
size: .
V: TRBV5-6
D: .
DNA: TGTGCCAGCAGGATGCAGGGGAATAATGAAAAACTGTTTTTT
CDR3: CASRMQGNNEKLFF

J: TRBJ2-3
size: .
V: TRBV7-2
D: .
DNA: TGTGCCAGCAGCTTAGGCCGGAGCACAGATACGCAGTATTTT
CDR3: CASSLGRSTDTQYF

J: TRBJ1-3
size: once
V: TRBV6-5
D: .
DNA: TGTGCCAGCAGTTCCGGACAGCTCACCTCTGGAAACACCATATATTTT
CDR3: CASSSGQLTSGNTIYF

J: TRBJ1-2
size: .
V: TRBV9
D: .
DNA: TGTGCCAGCAGCTCGTCGGGGGGGAACTATGGCTACACCTTC
CDR3: CASSSSGGNYGYTF

J: TRBJ1-1
size: .
V: TRBV7-9
D: .
DNA: TGTGCCAGCAGCTTCGGGGGAAACACTGAAGCTTTCTTT
CDR3: CASSFGGNTEAFF

J: TRBJ2-1
size: .
V: TRBV9
D: TRBD2
DNA: TGTGCCAGCAGCGTTCGGACTAGCGGGAGCCATGAGCAGTTCTTC
CDR3: CASSVRTSGSHEQFF

J: TRBJ2-7
size: .
V: TRBV29-1
D: .
DNA: TGCAGCGTTGGGTCGGACAGCTACGAGCAGTACTTC
CDR3: CSVGSDSYEQYF

J: TRBJ2-5
size: .
V: TRBV18
D: .
DNA: TGTGCCAGCTCACCACGTGCTTCGGAAGAGACCCAGTACTTC
CDR3: CASSPRASEETQYF

J: TRBJ2-7
size: .
V: TRBV7-9
D: TRBD2
DNA: TGTGCCAGCAGCTCCAGCGGGGCAGGGCGCGAGCAGTACTTC
CDR3: CASSSSGAGREQYF

J: TRBJ2-2
size: once
V: TRBV28
D: .
DNA: TGTGCCAGCAGTAACCAGCGGGTGGATTCCTGGGAGCTGTTTTTT
CDR3: CASSNQRVDSWELFF

J: TRBJ1-1
size: .
V: TRBV6-5
D: TRBD1
DNA: TGTGCCAGCAGTTGGGACAGGGGGAACACTGAAGCTTTCTTT
CDR3: CASSWDRGNTEAFF

J: TRBJ1-2
size: .
V: TRBV7-3
D: TRBD1
DNA: TGTGCCAGCAGCCTCACAGGGGATAAGGGCTATGGCTACACCTTC
CDR3: CASSLTGDKGYGYTF

J: TRBJ2-2
size: .
V: TRBV15
D: TRBD1
DNA: TGTGCCACCAGCATCGACAGGGGTGTCACCGGGGAGCTGTTTTTT
CDR3: CATSIDRGVTGELFF

J: TRBJ1-6
size: .
V: TRBV7-6
D: TRBD1
DNA: TGTGCCAGCAGCTTAGTAGCCGGGACAGATAATTCACCCCTCCACTTT
CDR3: CASSLVAGTDNSPLHF

J: TRBJ2-1
size: .
V: TRBV28
D: TRBD2
DNA: TGTGCCAGCAGTTTCCGCATGGGACTATCCCTTTGGGATGAGCAGTTCTTC
CDR3: CASSFRMGLSLWDEQFF

J: TRBJ2-1
size: .
V: TRBV7-9
D: .
DNA: TGTGCCAGCAGCTGGCGAGTAGACAACAATGAGCAGTTCTTC
CDR3: CASSWRVDNNEQFF

J: TRBJ1-2
size: few
V: TRBV27
D: TRBD1
DNA: TGTGCCAGCAGTCCCTGGGACAGGGAAAGCTATGGCTACACCTTC
CDR3: CASSPWDRESYGYTF

J: TRBJ2-1
size: .
V: TRBV4-2
D: TRBD2
DNA: TGTGCCAGCAGAGGGCGGGTCCCAAGCGGGGGCCGTTACAATGAGCAGTTCTTC
CDR3: CASRGRVPSGGRYNEQFF

J: TRBJ2-7
size: .
V: TRBV5-4
D: TRBD2
DNA: TGTGCCAGCAGCTCCAATAGCGGGAGAGTCCTTCCCGAGCAGTACTTC
CDR3: CASSSNSGRVLPEQYF

J: TRBJ1-2
size: .
V: TRBV5-4
D: TRBD1
DNA: TGTGCCAGCAGCTTAGGGGGCTTCGGAGCTAACTATGGCTACACCTTC
CDR3: CASSLGGFGANYGYTF

J: TRBJ2-5
size: .
V: TRBV7-9
D: .
DNA: TGTGCCAGCAGCTTGCGGGCGGGGGCCGTACAAGAGACCCAGTACTTC
CDR3: CASSLRAGAVQETQYF

J: TRBJ2-2
size: .
V: TRBV4-3
D: .
DNA: TGCGCCAGCGCCCAAATCAGGACCGGGGAGCTGTTTTTT
CDR3: CASAQIRTGELFF

J: TRBJ2-1
size: .
V: TRBV7-9
D: .
DNA: TGTGCCAGCACCCCGGGGGAGTATGAGCAGTTCTTC
CDR3: CASTPGEYEQFF

J: TRBJ1-5
size: .
V: TRBV19
D: .
DNA: TGTGCCAGTAGCCAAATGAGGGGGAGACTGAGCAATCAGCCCCAGCATTTT
CDR3: CASSQMRGRLSNQPQHF

J: TRBJ1-1
size: .
V: TRBV5-1
D: TRBD1
DNA: TGCGCCAGCGGAGGGGGGACAGCGAACACTGAAGCTTTCTTT
CDR3: CASGGGTANTEAFF

J: TRBJ2-5
size: .
V: TRBV5-4
D: TRBD2
DNA: TGTGCCAGCAGCTTGCGGGGGGTGGAGACCCAGTACTTC
CDR3: CASSLRGVETQYF

J: TRBJ2-2
size: .
V: TRBV5-4
D: .
DNA: TGTGCCAGCAGCTTGGTAGTGGGGCGCCCCGCCGGGGAGCTGTTTTTT
CDR3: CASSLVVGRPAGELFF

J: TRBJ2-1
size: .
V: TRBV6-4
D: TRBD2
DNA: TGTGCCAGCAGTGACTACGGGGGGGGCAATGAGCAGTTCTTC
CDR3: CASSDYGGGNEQFF

J: TRBJ2-7
size: .
V: TRBV19
D: TRBD2
DNA: TGTGCCAGTAGTTCGCGACCAGCGGGAGCCTCCTACGAGCAGTACTTC
CDR3: CASSSRPAGASYEQYF

J: TRBJ1-1
size: .
V: TRBV6-4
D: .
DNA: TGTGCCAGCAGTGACCGCGGGGCGAACACTGAAGCTTTCTTT
CDR3: CASSDRGANTEAFF

J: TRBJ2-7
size: .
V: TRBV5-1
D: TRBD2
DNA: TGCGCCAGCAGCCCCCAGACTAGCGGGAGCTCCTACGAGCAGTACTTC
CDR3: CASSPQTSGSSYEQYF

J: TRBJ2-3
size: .
V: TRBV10-3
D: TRBD1
DNA: TGTGCCATCAGACCGGGACAGTACACAGATACGCAGTATTTT
CDR3: CAIRPGQYTDTQYF